These 31 T cell receptor beta chains originate from one sample sequenced in a study of blood T cell repertoires in COVID-19. Generated by immunoSEQ multiplex PCR, the TCRdb table keeps only in-frame clones and is missing some. This sample has 70,000 to 90,000 clones; approximately 74% occur once, and the top ten carry 2.5% to 3%. Sequenced material: peripheral blood. The receptor source for this set is a human donor with acute or convalescent COVID-19. The donor label of this sample is uncertain.

The CDR3 spells CASSWDRGEGLNLHF. CDR3 DNA sequence: TGTGCCAGCAGTTGGGACAGGGGAGAAGGTTTGAACCTCCACTTT. The chain joins TRBV5-6 to TRBJ1-6; 10 nucleotides agree with TRBD1. The germline gives CDR1 SGHDT, CDR2 YYEEEE. The J segment lost 15 bases and the V segment lost 5 bases, leaving 14 bases of the junction unmatched. The CDR3 is made up of 15 amino acids.

The J gene is TRBJ2-2, the V gene TRBV5-4; TRBD2 agrees at 8 bases. Germline-derived CDR1 and CDR2 are SGHNT and YYREEE (reference sequence). CDR3 size: 16 residues. With 2 bases clipped from V and 5 bases from J, the junction kept 8 bases outside the gene matches. In nucleotides, the CDR3 is TGTGCCAGCAGCTTATCGGGAGGGTTGAGGACCGGGGAGCTGTTTTTT. Its protein product is CASSLSGGLRTGELFF.

This chain connects TRBV5-6 to TRBJ1-3; no firm D call. V was clipped by 1 base and J by 0 bases, with 11 bases between them. The CDR3 is 16 residues long. CDR1 is SGHDT and CDR2 is YYEEEE in the germline V gene. Written as DNA, the CDR3 is TGTGCCAGCAGCTTGAATGTAGGCGGCTCTGGAAACACCATATATTTT. The encoded protein is CASSLNVGGSGNTIYF.

The chain recombines TRBV7-9 with TRBJ1-4; 8 bases match TRBD1. This CDR3 has 15 residues. V shed 4 bases and J 3 bases; nucleotides not matched to a gene: 4. CDR1 is SEHNR and CDR2 is FQNEAQ in the germline V gene (reference sequence). CDR3 in amino acids: CASSSSGQANEKLFF. The CDR3 DNA reads TGTGCCAGCAGCTCCTCGGGACAGGCTAATGAAAAACTGTTTTTT.

Only a few counts were recorded for this clone. V usage is TRBV11-1 and J usage is TRBJ2-7; 7 bases map to TRBD2. After removal of 1 base from V and 5 bases from J, the junction contained 8 bases not matched to a gene. The CDR3 loop spans 15 amino acids. Looked up from germline, CDR1 is SGHAT and CDR2 is FQDESV (reference sequence). CDR3 amino acids: CASSLGTSGFDEQYF. CDR3 bases: TGTGCCAGCAGCTTAGGGACTAGTGGTTTCGACGAGCAGTACTTC.

J is TRBJ1-3 and V is TRBV11-1; D gene uncertain. The CDR3 extends over 15 amino acids. The V and J ends lost 8 bases and 0 bases respectively, with 14 bases between them. Germline CDR1 reads SGHAT; CDR2 reads FQDESV (reference sequence). CDR3: CASGRGQLSGNTIYF. CDR3 nucleotide sequence: TGTGCCAGCGGTCGTGGGCAGCTCTCTGGAAACACCATATATTTT.

This chain links TRBV2 with TRBJ2-1, with TRBD2 matching 11 bases. V was clipped by 10 bases and J by 4 bases; unmatched bases: 9. CDR1 is SNHLY, CDR2 FYNNEI, per germline. This CDR3 has 15 residues. The CDR3 loop is CAIAPGTSGYNEQFF. The CDR3 DNA sequence: TGTGCCATCGCCCCGGGGACTAGCGGTTACAATGAGCAGTTCTTC.

V gene TRBV4-3 combines with J gene TRBJ1-5; 11 bases fit TRBD1. There are 15 residues in the CDR3. Germline values: CDR1 LGHNA, CDR2 YSLEER. V shed 3 bases, J shed 5 bases, and the junction held 3 bases outside the gene matches. In DNA form, the CDR3 reads TGCGCCAGCAGCCAGGGGACAGGGGGTGATCAGCCCCAGCATTTT. It specifies CASSQGTGGDQPQHF.

This rearrangement joins TRBV6-5 to TRBJ2-7; tentative D call: TRBD1 (6 bases). CDR3 size: 15 residues. Germline V gives CDR1 MNHEY, CDR2 SVGAGI. The V gene lost 0 bases and the J gene lost 3 bases, with 12 bases spanning the gap. The CDR3 bases are TGTGCCAGCAGTTACTCGGACAGTCACCTCTACGAGCAGTACTTC. Translating it yields CASSYSDSHLYEQYF.

This clone occurred a few times. The chain has TRBV5-6 and TRBJ1-1, with a tentative D call TRBD1 (6 bases). CDR3 size: 15 residues. With 2 bases removed from V and 6 bases from J, the gap between germline ends came to 17 bases. Germline V lookup: CDR1 SGHDT, CDR2 YYEEEE. As DNA, the CDR3 is TGTGCCAGCAGCTTATCAGGGGTAGGGGAACCTGAAGCTTTCTTT. Protein sequence: CASSLSGVGEPEAFF.

The chain has TRBV30 and TRBJ1-4, with D possibly matching TRBD1 (5 bases). The CDR3 totals 13 residues. Germline-derived CDR1 and CDR2 are GTSNPN and SVGIG (reference sequence). Trimming shortened V by 3 bases and J by 5 bases, and 10 bases separated the two germline ends. The CDR3 coding sequence is TGTGCCTGGAGAGCAGGGAGGAATGAAAAACTGTTTTTT. The encoded protein is CAWRAGRNEKLFF.

The V gene is TRBV5-1, the J gene TRBJ2-1, with 8 bases lining up with TRBD2. The germline V gene has CDR1 SGHRS and CDR2 YFSETQ. V was clipped by 0 bases and J by 6 bases; unmatched bases: 8. This CDR3 spans 16 amino acids. In DNA form, the CDR3 reads TGCGCCAGCAGCTTGGTGGCGGGAGGCGTGGGCAATGAGCAGTTCTTC. This gives the protein CASSLVAGGVGNEQFF.

The chain uses TRBV6-2 or TRBV6-3 and TRBJ1-5; D is possibly TRBD1 (5 bases). The V and J ends lost 2 bases and 5 bases respectively, with 13 bases between them. CDR3 length: 15 residues. Germline V gives CDR1 MNHEY, CDR2 SVGEGT. CDR3 sequence reads: CASSYTTGFYQPQHF. The DNA of the CDR3 is TGTGCCAGCAGTTACACTACAGGTTTTTATCAGCCCCAGCATTTT.

The rearrangement uses TRBV6-1 and TRBJ2-7; D not resolved. Germline CDR1 and CDR2: MNHNS and SASEGT. CDR3 size: 14 residues. Trimming left V 3 bases short and J 4 bases short, with 13 bases between. The chain's CDR3 is CASSDFPPQYEQYF. In DNA form, the CDR3 reads TGTGCCAGCAGTGATTTTCCCCCCCAGTACGAGCAGTACTTC.

This clone appeared a few times. V and J are TRBV7-2 and TRBJ1-6; TRBD1 matches at 7 bases. The CDR3 has 14 residues. Germline V gives CDR1 SGHTA, CDR2 FQGNSA. The V segment lost 5 bases and the J segment 9 bases; nucleotides outside the gene matches: 7. The CDR3: CASSHRDRSSPLHF. CDR3 sequence (DNA): TGTGCCAGCAGCCACCGGGACAGAAGTTCACCCCTCCACTTT.

This clone turned up a few times. CDR3 sequence (DNA): TGTGCCAGCAGATACGCGGGGGGGGATAGCACAGATACGCAGTATTTT. The encoded protein is CASRYAGGDSTDTQYF. This chain connects TRBV6-5 to TRBJ2-3, with 9 nucleotides matching TRBD2. The V gene's germline CDR1 is MNHEY and CDR2 SVGAGI. The CDR3 has 16 residues. V was clipped by 6 bases and J by 0 bases; unmatched bases: 7.

The chain employs TRBV6-2 or TRBV6-3 and TRBJ2-1; 8 bases agree with TRBD2. The CDR3 extends over 12 amino acids. Germline trimming cut 6 bases from V and 7 bases from J; bases unmatched to any gene: 2. Germline CDR1 MNHEY, CDR2 SVGEGT. The CDR3 DNA is TGTGCCAGCAGCCGGGGGGGGAATGAGCAGTTCTTC. Protein sequence: CASSRGGNEQFF.

This clone was counted only a few times. The rearrangement links TRBV6-2 or TRBV6-3 to TRBJ2-1; a possible D gene is TRBD2 (5 bases). CDR1 is MNHEY and CDR2 is SVGEGT in the germline V gene. V gave up 2 bases and J gave up 0 bases, with 11 bases separating them. This CDR3 is 16 amino acids long. The CDR3 protein is CASSYRAGSSYNEQFF. In DNA form, the CDR3 reads TGTGCCAGCAGTTACCGGGCGGGCAGCTCCTACAATGAGCAGTTCTTC.

The gene calls are TRBV5-6 and TRBJ1-2; 9 bases agree with TRBD1. The V gene's germline CDR1 is SGHDT and CDR2 YYEEEE. This CDR3 is 16 amino acids long. The junction had 9 bases not matched to a gene; V was cut back by 4 bases and J by 2 bases. CDR3 sequence: CASSRPGQGVNYGYTF. The CDR3, as DNA: TGTGCCAGCAGCAGGCCGGGACAGGGCGTCAACTATGGCTACACCTTC.

This clone showed up many times. The CDR3, as DNA: TGTGCCAGCAGTTACAAGGGGGCAGATACGCAGTATTTT. The encoded protein is CASSYKGADTQYF. The genes are TRBV6-2 or TRBV6-3 and TRBJ2-3; TRBD1 is a possible D gene (6 bases). The germline gives CDR1 MNHEY, CDR2 SVGEGT. Trimming removed 2 bases at V and 4 bases at J, with 7 bases between. There are 13 residues in the CDR3.

This clone has a handful of counts. This chain joins TRBV28 and TRBJ1-6; TRBD1 matches 7 bases. Germline lookup yields CDR1 MDHEN and CDR2 SYDVKM. This CDR3 contains 16 residues. V gave up 2 bases and J gave up 7 bases; unmatched junction bases: 8. CDR3 coding DNA: TGTGCCAGCAGTTTACCTCAGGGGGTAGGGAATTCACCCCTCCACTTT. Encoded protein: CASSLPQGVGNSPLHF. Looking up the rest from reference TRBV28 and TRBJ1-6 gives the full variable domain: DVKVTQSSRYLVKRTGEKVFLECVQDMDHENMFWYRQDPGLGLRLIYFSYDVKMKEKGDIPEGYSVSREKKERFSLILESASTNQTSMYLCASSLPQGVGNSPLHFGNGTRLTVT.

This clone was picked up one time. V is TRBV10-3 and J is TRBJ2-3; D ambiguous. The CDR3 consists of 11 residues. Germline CDR1 is ENHRY and CDR2 is SYGVKD. V dropped 4 bases and J dropped 3 bases, with 2 bases sitting between them. CDR3 bases: TGTGCCATCAGTGCAACAGATACGCAGTATTTT. Protein sequence: CAISATDTQYF.

The chain is built from TRBV20-1 and TRBJ2-1, with D possibly TRBD2 on 6 matching bases. CDR3 length: 14 amino acids. Germline V gives CDR1 DFQATT, CDR2 SNEGSKA (reference sequence). V was trimmed by 3 bases and J by 6 bases, leaving 15 bases between them. The CDR3 region has the DNA TGCAGTGCTAGTACGGGGGAGAGGGGCAATGAGCAGTTCTTC. This encodes CSASTGERGNEQFF.

The chain is built from TRBV7-9 and TRBJ2-3, with 9 bases that match TRBD2. The ends lost 1 base at V and 4 bases at J; junction bases unmatched: 3. The CDR3 is 15 residues long. In germline, CDR1 is SEHNR, CDR2 FQNEAQ (reference sequence). This CDR3 reads CASSLGAGGPDTQYF. The DNA of the CDR3 is TGTGCCAGCAGCTTAGGCGCGGGAGGGCCAGATACGCAGTATTTT.

The chain links TRBV24-1 to TRBJ2-3, with D possibly matching TRBD2 (6 bases). Germline CDR1 is KGHDR and CDR2 is SFDVKD. Trimming stripped 4 bases from V and 0 bases from J, with 10 bases between. The CDR3 is 15 residues long. The CDR3 spells CATSDPGTSTDTQYF. DNA for the CDR3: TGTGCCACCAGTGACCCGGGGACTAGCACAGATACGCAGTATTTT.

The V gene is TRBV7-9, the J gene TRBJ1-4; D is uncertain. The ends were cut back, 1 base at V and 3 bases at J, with 6 bases in the middle. The CDR3 contains 14 residues. The germline V gene encodes CDR1 SEHNR and CDR2 FQNEAQ (reference sequence). In DNA, the CDR3 is TGTGCCAGCAGCTTAGGGGCTGCTAATGAAAAACTGTTTTTT. It codes for CASSLGAANEKLFF.

The chain recombines TRBV6-6 with TRBJ1-6, with 10 bases aligning to TRBD1. V shed 8 bases, J shed 7 bases, and the junction held 2 bases outside the gene matches. The germline gives CDR1 MNHNY, CDR2 SVGAGI (reference sequence). The CDR3 spans 13 residues. The CDR3 is CASGGQGNSPLHF. For the CDR3, the DNA is TGTGCCAGCGGGGGACAGGGGAATTCACCCCTCCACTTT.

This clone was seen once. The genes are TRBV5-1 and TRBJ2-1, with 9 bases aligning to TRBD2. The V and J ends lost 3 bases and 0 bases, in that order; junction bases with no gene match: 4. The germline CDR1 and CDR2 sequences are SGHRS and YFSETQ. This CDR3 comprises 16 residues. The CDR3 is CASSSISGSSYNEQFF. The CDR3 coding sequence is TGCGCCAGCAGCTCGATTAGCGGGAGCTCCTACAATGAGCAGTTCTTC.

The genes are TRBV7-9 and TRBJ1-4; 7 bases are a match to TRBD1. This CDR3 is built from 12 residues. Germline V gene data show CDR1 as SEHNR and CDR2 as FQNEAQ (reference sequence). J gave up 14 bases and V 3 bases, and 6 bases lay outside the gene matches. CDR3 residues: CASSFLQGRLFF. CDR3 sequence (DNA): TGTGCCAGCAGCTTCTTACAGGGGAGGCTGTTTTTT.

The gene calls are TRBV7-2 and TRBJ2-3; D possibly corresponds to TRBD2 (6 bases). V gave up 10 bases and J gave up 0 bases, with 17 bases separating them. The CDR3 consists of 15 residues. Per the germline V gene, CDR1 is SGHTA and CDR2 is FQGNSA. CDR3 coding DNA: TGTGCCATCCCCAGGGAGGAGGGGAGCACAGATACGCAGTATTTT. Its protein is CAIPREEGSTDTQYF.

The chain employs TRBV7-9 and TRBJ1-1; possibly TRBD1 for D (6 bases). This CDR3 region has 14 residues. The V end lost 5 bases, the J end lost 1 base, and 11 bases lay between the germline ends. CDR1 is SEHNR, CDR2 FQNEAQ, per germline (reference sequence). The CDR3 bases are TGTGCCAGCAGCCTACAGGGACAGAACACTGAAGCTTTCTTT. This translates into CASSLQGQNTEAFF.